This T cell receptor (beta chain) is drawn from a study of T cell responses to AZD1222 COVID-19 vaccine. The overall study: Samples with a second dose at about 4 or about 12 weeks were pooled together.

This CDR3 is 14 amino acids long. Germline V CDR1 and CDR2: SEHNR, FQNEAQ (reference sequence). V was trimmed by 1 base and J by 6 bases, leaving 13 bases between them. A note on this clone: The antigen is undetermined.

Whole-study findings and limits: At 160-218 and 743-854, vaccine-associated CD4 TCRs were dominant, and they spanned spike. Repertoire collection took place solely once the T cell response had peaked. Among the donors, most were white British and more were female, and clonal diversity was possibly underestimated.

TCRdb's copy holds only in-frame clones and misses some; the assay was immunoSEQ multiplex PCR. The sample gives about 120,000 clones, 80% to 90% of which show up once; about 1.6% is in the top ten. This TCR was recovered from an adult in good health. The sequencing here drew on peripheral blood, taken on day 0 of AZD1222 vaccination. This chain connects TRBV7-9 to TRBJ2-7, with D perhaps matching TRBD1 or TRBD2 (6 bases each). CDR3 in DNA: TGTGCCAGCAGCTTAGGAGGGGGGCTCGGCGAGCAGTACTTC. This encodes CASSLGGGLGEQYF.